The 14 T cell receptor beta chains reported below all come from one sample, sequenced in a study of cytomegalovirus exposure and HLA in healthy donors. In the PCR, 60 Vbeta and 13 Jbeta primers were used. The table came from immunoSEQ multiplex PCR; TCRdb's copy has only in-frame clones and leaves some out. This repertoire shows around 150,000 clones, around three quarters found once; its top ten account for roughly 3.5%. The sequenced sample was PBMCs. Receptor source: a man aged 25-45 years in good health and CMV-seropositive.

This clone was detected a few times. The same CDR3 arises from other DNA sequences in this sample as well. The genes are TRBV5-1 and TRBJ2-2; 9 positions agree with TRBD1. Germline V lookup: CDR1 SGHRS, CDR2 YFSETQ. The length of the CDR3 is 14 residues. The trim removed 4 bases at V and 5 bases at J, leaving 3 bases unmatched. The DNA for the CDR3 is TGCGCCAGCAGCCCGGGACAGGGAACCGGGGAGCTGTTTTTT. Translating gives CASSPGQGTGELFF.

The chain employs TRBV6-1 and TRBJ1-3; 8 bases agree with TRBD1. The CDR3 totals 15 residues. Germline CDR1 reads MNHNS; CDR2 reads SASEGT. Germline trimming cut 5 bases from V and 0 bases from J; bases unmatched to any gene: 3. CDR3 amino acids: CASSSQGGSGNTIYF. The DNA for the CDR3 is TGTGCCAGCAGTTCACAGGGGGGCTCTGGAAACACCATATATTTT.

This clone has only a few counts. The chain joins TRBV10-1 to TRBJ2-2, with 9 positions matching TRBD2. The J segment lost 5 bases and the V segment lost 4 bases, leaving 20 bases of the junction unmatched. The CDR3 runs to 20 residues. The germline V gene encodes CDR1 WNHNN and CDR2 SYGVQD (reference sequence). The CDR3: CASSVVVEGLAFLLTGELFF. DNA of the CDR3: TGCGCCAGCAGTGTCGTGGTTGAAGGACTAGCGTTCCTTCTGACCGGGGAGCTGTTTTTT.

The rearrangement links TRBV6-1 to TRBJ2-1, with D maybe TRBD2 (6 bases). With 8 bases removed from V and 7 bases from J, the gap between germline ends came to 12 bases. There are 12 residues in the CDR3. Germline V gene sequence: CDR1 MNHNS, CDR2 SASEGT. In DNA form, the CDR3 reads TGTGCCAGCGGGACTCCTCCGAATGAGCAGTTCTTC. Protein product: CASGTPPNEQFF.

This chain links TRBV6-1 with TRBJ2-7; 8 bases map to TRBD1. The CDR3 length is 14 residues. V dropped 6 bases and J dropped 6; count of bases not matched to a gene: 10. In germline, CDR1 is MNHNS, CDR2 SASEGT. The CDR3 DNA reads as TGTGCCAGCAGGGACAGGGCCACCACCGGCGAGCAGTACTTC. It yields the protein CASRDRATTGEQYF.

The chain employs TRBV6-1 and TRBJ1-2; no definite D call. Trimming removed 4 bases at V and 4 bases at J, with 10 bases between. CDR3 length: 13 amino acids. Per germline, CDR1 MNHNS and CDR2 SASEGT. CDR3 DNA sequence: TGTGCCAGCAGTGTACTAGATGTCTATGGCTACACCTTC. This sequence encodes CASSVLDVYGYTF.

V is TRBV7-6 and J is TRBJ2-7, with D maybe TRBD1 (5 bases). V was pared by 0 bases and J by 3 bases, with 9 bases between. This CDR3 is built from 14 residues. Germline assignment: CDR1 SGHVS and CDR2 FNYEAQ. Here the CDR3 reads CASSLAARDYEQYF. The CDR3 coding sequence is TGTGCCAGCAGCTTAGCGGCCAGGGACTACGAGCAGTACTTC.

The chain has TRBV5-6 and TRBJ2-1; no definite D call. Germline assignment: CDR1 SGHDT and CDR2 YYEEEE. The CDR3 is made up of 16 amino acids. Trimming left V 0 bases short and J 8 bases short, with 18 bases between. DNA for the CDR3: TGTGCCAGCAGCTTGGGTTGTCAGGAAAATTCAGATGAGCAGTTCTTC. It yields the protein CASSLGCQENSDEQFF.

The chain links TRBV25-1 to TRBJ2-3, with D tentatively TRBD2 (5 bases). V was clipped by 2 bases and J by 9 bases, with 12 bases between them. The germline V gene encodes CDR1 MGHDK and CDR2 SYGVNS. The CDR3 is made up of 13 amino acids. In DNA form, the CDR3 reads TGTGCCAGCAGTGAAAGGAGGTTGGCCACGCAGTATTTT. This sequence encodes CASSERRLATQYF.

This sequence joins TRBV30 and TRBJ2-1; TRBD2 matches 9 bases. The CDR3 loop spans 14 amino acids. CDR1 and CDR2 (germline): GTSNPN, SVGIG (reference sequence). The ends lost 0 bases at V and 16 bases at J; junction bases unmatched: 13. In nucleotides, the CDR3 is TGTGCCTGGAGTGTGGGTAGCGGGGGCCCGGCGGATTTCTTC. Encoded protein: CAWSVGSGGPADFF. Drawing the rest from reference TRBV30 and TRBJ2-1, the complete variable domain is SQTIHQWPATLVQPVGSPLSLECTVEGTSNPNLYWYRQAAGRGLQLLFYSVGIGQISSEVPQNLSASRPQDRQFILSSKKLLLSDSGFYLCAWSVGSGGPADFFGPGTRLTVL.

This clone appeared a single time. This rearrangement joins TRBV30 to TRBJ1-5; D is unclear. With 0 bases removed from V and 4 bases from J, the gap between germline ends came to 7 bases. This CDR3 has 13 amino acids. Germline V gene sequence: CDR1 GTSNPN, CDR2 SVGIG (reference sequence). The CDR3 DNA sequence: TGTGCCTGGAGTGTAGCGGGGAATCAGCCCCAGCATTTT. This sequence encodes CAWSVAGNQPQHF.

CDR3 DNA: TGTGCCAGTACTAGTCAGGCAGTATACAATGAGCAGTTCTTC. Encoded protein: CASTSQAVYNEQFF. The chain uses TRBV7-2 and TRBJ2-1; possible D gene TRBD2, 5 bases. There are 14 residues in the CDR3. V was trimmed by 9 bases and J by 4 bases, leaving 16 bases between them. The germline V gene encodes CDR1 SGHTA and CDR2 FQGNSA. Combining the CDR3 with reference TRBV7-2 and TRBJ2-1 gives the whole variable domain GAGVSQSPSNKVTEKGKDVELRCDPISGHTALYWYRQSLGQGLEFLIYFQGNSAPDKSGLPSDRFSAERTGGSVSTLTIQRTQQEDSAVYLCASTSQAVYNEQFFGPGTRLTVL.

J is TRBJ2-1 and V is TRBV7-2, with a possible D match to TRBD1 (6 bases). Trimming pared 5 bases from V and 10 bases from J, leaving 9 bases between. Germline-derived CDR1 and CDR2 are SGHTA and FQGNSA. The CDR3 contains 11 residues. The CDR3 DNA reads as TGTGCCAGCAGCGTCGGGACAGAGCAGTTCTTC. Translating gives CASSVGTEQFF.

This CDR3 reads CASSSRTSGVSDTQYF. CDR3 sequence (DNA): TGCGCCAGCAGCTCCCGGACTAGCGGGGTCTCAGATACGCAGTATTTT. V and J are TRBV4-1 and TRBJ2-3; TRBD2 matches at 12 bases. This CDR3 is built from 16 residues. Germline V gives CDR1 MGHRA, CDR2 YSYEKL. With V trimmed by 5 bases and J by 4 bases, 7 bases remained unmatched.